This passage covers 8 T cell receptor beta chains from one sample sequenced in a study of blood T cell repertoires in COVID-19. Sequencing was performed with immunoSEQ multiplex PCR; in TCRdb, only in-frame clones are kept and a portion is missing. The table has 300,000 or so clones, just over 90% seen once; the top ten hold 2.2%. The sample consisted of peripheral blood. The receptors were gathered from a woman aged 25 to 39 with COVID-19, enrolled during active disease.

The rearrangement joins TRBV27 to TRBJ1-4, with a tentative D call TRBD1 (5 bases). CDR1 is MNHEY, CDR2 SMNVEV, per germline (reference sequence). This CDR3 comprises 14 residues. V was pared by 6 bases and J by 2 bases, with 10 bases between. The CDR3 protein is CASSGRATNEKLFF. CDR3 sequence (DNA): TGTGCCAGCAGCGGCAGGGCTACTAATGAAAAACTGTTTTTT.

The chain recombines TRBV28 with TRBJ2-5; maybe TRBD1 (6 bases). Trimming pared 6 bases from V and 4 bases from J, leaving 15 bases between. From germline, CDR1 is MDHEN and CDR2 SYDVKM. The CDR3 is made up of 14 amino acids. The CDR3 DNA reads TGTGCCAGCAGACCCCCCAGGGGTACAGAGACCCAGTACTTC. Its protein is CASRPPRGTETQYF.

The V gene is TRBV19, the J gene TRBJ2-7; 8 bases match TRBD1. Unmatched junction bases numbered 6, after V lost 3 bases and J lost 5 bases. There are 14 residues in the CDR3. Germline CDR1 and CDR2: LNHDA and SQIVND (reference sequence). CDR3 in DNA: TGTGCCAGTAGTATCTCGACAGGGGTCCACGAGCAGTACTTC. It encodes CASSISTGVHEQYF.

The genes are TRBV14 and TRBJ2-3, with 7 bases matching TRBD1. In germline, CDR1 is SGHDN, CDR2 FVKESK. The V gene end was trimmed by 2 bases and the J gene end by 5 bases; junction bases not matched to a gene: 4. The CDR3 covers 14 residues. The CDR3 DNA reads TGTGCCAGCAGCCAAAGGGGGCTCAGAGATACGCAGTATTTT. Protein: CASSQRGLRDTQYF.

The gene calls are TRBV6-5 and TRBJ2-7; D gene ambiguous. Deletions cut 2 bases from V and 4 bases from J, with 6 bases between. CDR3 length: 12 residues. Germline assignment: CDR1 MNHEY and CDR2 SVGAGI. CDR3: CASSYDLYEQYF. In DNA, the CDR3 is TGTGCCAGCAGTTACGACTTATACGAGCAGTACTTC.

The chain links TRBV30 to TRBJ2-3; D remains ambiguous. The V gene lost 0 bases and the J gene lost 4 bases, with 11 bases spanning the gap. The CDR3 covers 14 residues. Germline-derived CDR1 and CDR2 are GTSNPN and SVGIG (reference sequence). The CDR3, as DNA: TGTGCCTGGAGTGTAACCGGTTCTGCAGATACGCAGTATTTT. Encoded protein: CAWSVTGSADTQYF.

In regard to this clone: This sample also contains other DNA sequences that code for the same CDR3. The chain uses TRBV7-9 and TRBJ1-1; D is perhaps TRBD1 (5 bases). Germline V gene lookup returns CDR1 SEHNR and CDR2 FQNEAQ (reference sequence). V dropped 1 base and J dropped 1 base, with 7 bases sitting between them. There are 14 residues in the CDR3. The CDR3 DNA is TGTGCCAGCAGCTTAGGGCAGGGGAACACTGAAGCTTTCTTT. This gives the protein CASSLGQGNTEAFF.

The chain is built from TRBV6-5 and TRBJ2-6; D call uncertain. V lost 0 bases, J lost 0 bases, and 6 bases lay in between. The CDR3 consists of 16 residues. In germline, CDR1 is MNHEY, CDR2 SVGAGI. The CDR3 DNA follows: TGTGCCAGCAGTTACTCAGCAAGCTCTGGGGCCAACGTCCTGACTTTC. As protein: CASSYSASSGANVLTF.